This T cell receptor beta chain was recorded in a study of blood T cell repertoires in COVID-19. Looking at the study overall: Samples of COVID-19 (acute and convalescent) were obtained from the United States, Italy and Spain. The analysed material was cDNA or gDNA that came from T cells, B-cell-depleted T cells, or PBMCs.

Original processing notes: Using reference gene primer amplification, nucleated cell counts were estimated. Clones were sequenced by immunoSEQ multiplex PCR, and TCRdb holds only the in-frame ones, with some missing. V and J calls and clone size come straight from that table; D and trimming were deduced from the DNA. The sample consists of 95,000 to 150,000 clones, 80% of them appearing once. The CDR3 totals 14 residues. Looked up from germline, CDR1 is SGHTA and CDR2 is FQGNSA. V trimming: 5 bases; J trimming: 6 bases; junction bases outside the gene matches: 6. The chain carries TRBV7-2 and TRBJ1-4, with 7 nucleotides matching TRBD1. The receptor's source is a man aged 60 to 75 with active or convalescent COVID-19. Sequenced: peripheral blood. This chain's CDR3 is CASSLQGGDEKLFF. The CDR3 DNA follows: TGTGCCAGCAGCCTGCAGGGGGGAGATGAAAAACTGTTTTTT.